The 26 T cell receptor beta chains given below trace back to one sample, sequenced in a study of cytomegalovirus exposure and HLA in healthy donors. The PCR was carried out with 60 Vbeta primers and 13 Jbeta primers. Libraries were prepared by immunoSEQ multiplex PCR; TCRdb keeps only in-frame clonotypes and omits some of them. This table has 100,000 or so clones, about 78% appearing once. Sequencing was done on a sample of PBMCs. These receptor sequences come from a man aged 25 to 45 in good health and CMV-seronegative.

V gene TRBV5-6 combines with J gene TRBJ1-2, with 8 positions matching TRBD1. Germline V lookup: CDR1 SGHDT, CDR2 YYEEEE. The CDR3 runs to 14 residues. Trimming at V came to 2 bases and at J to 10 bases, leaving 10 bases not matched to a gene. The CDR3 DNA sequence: TGTGCCAGCAGCTTCCGTGACAGGGGCCTTCACTACACCTTC. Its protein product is CASSFRDRGLHYTF.

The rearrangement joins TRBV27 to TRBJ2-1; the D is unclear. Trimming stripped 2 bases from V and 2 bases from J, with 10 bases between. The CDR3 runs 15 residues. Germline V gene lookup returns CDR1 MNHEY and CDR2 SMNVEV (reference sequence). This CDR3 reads CASSLIDVAYNEQFF. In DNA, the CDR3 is TGTGCCAGCAGTTTAATAGATGTGGCCTACAATGAGCAGTTCTTC.

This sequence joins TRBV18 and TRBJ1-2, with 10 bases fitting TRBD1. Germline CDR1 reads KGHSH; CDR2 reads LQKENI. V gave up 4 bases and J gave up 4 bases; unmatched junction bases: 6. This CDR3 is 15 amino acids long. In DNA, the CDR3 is TGTGCCAGCTCACAGGGGACAGGGGTTGTCTATGGCTACACCTTC. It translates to CASSQGTGVVYGYTF. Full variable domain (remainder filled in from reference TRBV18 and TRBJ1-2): NAGVMQNPRHLVRRRGQEARLRCSPMKGHSHVYWYRQLPEEGLKFMVYLQKENIIDESGMPKERFSAEFPKEGPSILRIQQVVRGDSAAYFCASSQGTGVVYGYTFGSGTRLTVV.

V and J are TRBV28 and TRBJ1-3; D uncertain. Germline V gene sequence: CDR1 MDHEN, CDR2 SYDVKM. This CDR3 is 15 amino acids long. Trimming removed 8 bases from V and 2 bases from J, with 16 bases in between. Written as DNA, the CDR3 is TGTGCCAGCGCAACTTGGCGGTTCCCTGGAAACACCATATATTTT. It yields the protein CASATWRFPGNTIYF.

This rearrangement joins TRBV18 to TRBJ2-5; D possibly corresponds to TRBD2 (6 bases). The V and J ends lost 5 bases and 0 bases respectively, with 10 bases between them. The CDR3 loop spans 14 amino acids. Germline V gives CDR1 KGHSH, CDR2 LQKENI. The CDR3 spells CASSTRLDQETQYF. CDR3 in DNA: TGTGCCAGCTCAACGAGACTAGACCAAGAGACCCAGTACTTC.

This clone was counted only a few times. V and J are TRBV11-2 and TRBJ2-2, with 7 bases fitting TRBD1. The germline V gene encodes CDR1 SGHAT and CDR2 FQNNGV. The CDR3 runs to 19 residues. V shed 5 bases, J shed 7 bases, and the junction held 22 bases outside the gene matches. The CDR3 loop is CASSGRYGQVRSDYGELFF. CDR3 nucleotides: TGTGCCAGCAGCGGACGCTACGGACAGGTCCGGAGCGATTACGGGGAGCTGTTTTTT.

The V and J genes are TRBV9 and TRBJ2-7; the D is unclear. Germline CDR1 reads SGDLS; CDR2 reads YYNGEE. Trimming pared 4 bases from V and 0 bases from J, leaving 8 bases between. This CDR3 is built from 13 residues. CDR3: CASSPTGSYEQYF. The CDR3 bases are TGTGCCAGCAGCCCGACGGGCTCCTACGAGCAGTACTTC.

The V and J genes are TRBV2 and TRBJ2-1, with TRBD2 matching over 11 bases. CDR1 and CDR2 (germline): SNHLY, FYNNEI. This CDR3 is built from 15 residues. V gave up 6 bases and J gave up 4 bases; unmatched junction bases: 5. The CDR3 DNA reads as TGTGCCAGCAGCGCCGGGACTAGCGGTTACAATGAGCAGTTCTTC. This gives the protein CASSAGTSGYNEQFF.

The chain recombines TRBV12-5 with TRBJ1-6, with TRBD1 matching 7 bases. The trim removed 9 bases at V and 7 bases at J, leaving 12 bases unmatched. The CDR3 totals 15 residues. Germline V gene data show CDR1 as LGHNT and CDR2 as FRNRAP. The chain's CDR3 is CASVPGTASNSPLHF. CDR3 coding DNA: TGTGCTAGCGTTCCAGGGACAGCGTCAAATTCACCCCTCCACTTT.

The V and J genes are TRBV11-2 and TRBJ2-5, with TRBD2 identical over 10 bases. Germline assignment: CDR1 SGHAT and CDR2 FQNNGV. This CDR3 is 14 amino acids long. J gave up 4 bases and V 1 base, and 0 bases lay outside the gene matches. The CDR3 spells CASSLGLAGETQYF. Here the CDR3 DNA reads TGTGCCAGCAGCTTAGGACTAGCGGGAGAGACCCAGTACTTC.

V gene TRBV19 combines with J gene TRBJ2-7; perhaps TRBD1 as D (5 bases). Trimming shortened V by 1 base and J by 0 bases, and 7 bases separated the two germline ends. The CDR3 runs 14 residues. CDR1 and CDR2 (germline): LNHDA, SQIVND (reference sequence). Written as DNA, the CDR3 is TGTGCCAGTAGTATAGGCACAGGCTCCTACGAGCAGTACTTC. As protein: CASSIGTGSYEQYF.

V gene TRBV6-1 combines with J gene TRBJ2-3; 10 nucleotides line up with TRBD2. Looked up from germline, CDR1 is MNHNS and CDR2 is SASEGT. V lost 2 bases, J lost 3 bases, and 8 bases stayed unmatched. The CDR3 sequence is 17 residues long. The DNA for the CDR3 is TGTGCCAGCAGTGAACTAGCGGGAGCCGGAGGAACAGATACGCAGTATTTT. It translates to CASSELAGAGGTDTQYF.

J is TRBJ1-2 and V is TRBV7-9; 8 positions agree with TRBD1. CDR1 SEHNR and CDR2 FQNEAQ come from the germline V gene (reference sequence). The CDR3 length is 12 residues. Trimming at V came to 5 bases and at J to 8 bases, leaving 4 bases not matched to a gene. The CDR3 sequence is CASSTGQGGYTF. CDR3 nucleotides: TGTGCCAGCAGCACTGGACAGGGAGGCTACACCTTC. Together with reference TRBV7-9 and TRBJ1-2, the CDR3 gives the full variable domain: DTGVSQNPRHKITKRGQNVTFRCDPISEHNRLYWYRQTLGQGPEFLTYFQNEAQLEKSRLLSDRFSAERPKGSFSTLEIQRTEQGDSAMYLCASSTGQGGYTFGSGTRLTVV.

As DNA, the CDR3 is TGTGCCAGCAGCGTCGGCGGCCCTAGTAGTCATACGCAGTATTTT. Protein product: CASSVGGPSSHTQYF. The chain recombines TRBV9 with TRBJ2-3; D remains ambiguous. The CDR3 has 15 residues. The germline V gene has CDR1 SGDLS and CDR2 YYNGEE. The ends were cut back, 2 bases at V and 7 bases at J, with 17 bases in the middle.

CDR3: CASSSPRGSSEYNEQFF. In nucleotides, the CDR3 is TGTGCCAGCAGCTCCCCCCGGGGGTCTAGCGAGTACAATGAGCAGTTCTTC. This chain links TRBV5-8 with TRBJ2-1; weak D call: TRBD2 (6 bases). The germline CDR1 and CDR2 sequences are SGHTS and YDEGEE. The V end lost 3 bases, the J end lost 4 bases, and 20 bases lay between the germline ends. The CDR3 is 17 amino acids.

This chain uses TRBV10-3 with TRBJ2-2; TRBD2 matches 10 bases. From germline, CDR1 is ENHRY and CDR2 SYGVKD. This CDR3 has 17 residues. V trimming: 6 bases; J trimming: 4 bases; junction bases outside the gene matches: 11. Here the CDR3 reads CAIRASGTSDFTGELFF. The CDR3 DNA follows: TGTGCCATCAGAGCATCCGGGACTAGCGATTTCACCGGGGAGCTGTTTTTT.

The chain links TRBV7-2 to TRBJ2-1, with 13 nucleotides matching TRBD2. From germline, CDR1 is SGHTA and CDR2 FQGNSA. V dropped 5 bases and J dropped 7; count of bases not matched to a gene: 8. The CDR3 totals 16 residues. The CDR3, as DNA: TGTGCCAGCAGCCCAACCGGGACTAGCGGGATAAATGAGCAGTTCTTC. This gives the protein CASSPTGTSGINEQFF.

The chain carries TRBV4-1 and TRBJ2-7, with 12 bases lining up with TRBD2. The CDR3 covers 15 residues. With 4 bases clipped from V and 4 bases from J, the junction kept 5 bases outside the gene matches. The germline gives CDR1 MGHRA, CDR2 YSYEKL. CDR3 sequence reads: CASSLGLAGPYEQYF. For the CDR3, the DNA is TGCGCCAGCAGCCTCGGACTAGCGGGACCTTACGAGCAGTACTTC.

The CDR3 sequence: CASGWGVGEQYF. The CDR3 DNA reads TGTGCTAGTGGTTGGGGAGTGGGCGAGCAGTACTTC. The chain employs TRBV12-5 and TRBJ2-7; the D gene is possibly TRBD2 (5 bases). V was clipped by 4 bases and J by 6 bases, with 10 bases between them. This CDR3 comprises 12 residues. CDR1 and CDR2 from the germline V gene are LGHNT and FRNRAP.

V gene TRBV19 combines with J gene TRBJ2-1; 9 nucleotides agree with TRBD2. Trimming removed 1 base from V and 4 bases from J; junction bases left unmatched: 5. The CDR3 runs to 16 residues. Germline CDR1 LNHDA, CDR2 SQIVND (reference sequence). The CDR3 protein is CASSIVMSGGYNEQFF. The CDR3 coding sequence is TGTGCCAGTAGTATAGTGATGAGCGGGGGGTACAATGAGCAGTTCTTC.

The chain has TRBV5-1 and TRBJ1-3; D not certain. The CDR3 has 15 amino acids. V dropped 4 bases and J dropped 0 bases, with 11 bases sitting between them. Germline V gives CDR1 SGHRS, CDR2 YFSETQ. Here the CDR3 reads CASSKQLSSGNTIYF. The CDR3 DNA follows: TGCGCCAGCAGCAAACAGCTAAGCTCTGGAAACACCATATATTTT.

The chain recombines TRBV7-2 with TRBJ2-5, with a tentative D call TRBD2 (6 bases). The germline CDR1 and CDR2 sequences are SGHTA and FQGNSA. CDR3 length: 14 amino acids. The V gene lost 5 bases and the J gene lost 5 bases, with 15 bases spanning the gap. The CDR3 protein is CASSKVASAETQYF. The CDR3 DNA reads TGTGCCAGCAGCAAAGTGGCTAGCGCGGAGACCCAGTACTTC.

The CDR3 loop reads CASRPDGGIAKNIQYF. As DNA, the CDR3 is TGTGCCAGCAGGCCCGACGGGGGGATTGCCAAAAACATTCAGTACTTC. The chain recombines TRBV2 with TRBJ2-4; 7 nucleotides agree with TRBD2. The V gene end was trimmed by 6 bases and the J gene end by 1 base; junction bases not matched to a gene: 9. CDR1 SNHLY and CDR2 FYNNEI come from the germline V gene. The CDR3 extends over 16 amino acids.

Written as DNA, the CDR3 is TGTGCCAGCTCTTACCAGAATGGGGCGGGGGGTAACATTCAGTACTTC. Protein sequence: CASSYQNGAGGNIQYF. This chain joins TRBV2 and TRBJ2-4, with 8 bases aligning to TRBD2. This CDR3 has 16 residues. Trimming cost V 8 bases and J 7 bases; bases outside gene matches: 16. Germline assignment: CDR1 SNHLY and CDR2 FYNNEI. Full variable domain (rest looked up from reference TRBV2 and TRBJ2-4): EPEVTQTPSHQVTQMGQEVILRCVPISNHLYFYWYRQILGQKVEFLVSFYNNEISEKSEIFDDQFSVERPDGSNFTLKIRSTKLEDSAMYFCASSYQNGAGGNIQYFGAGTRLSVL.

CDR3 loop: CASSPRDRDSPLHF. The CDR3 nucleotides read TGTGCCAGCTCACCCCGGGACAGGGATTCACCCCTCCACTTT. The chain has TRBV18 and TRBJ1-6; 9 bases agree with TRBD1. This CDR3 has 14 amino acids. Per the germline V gene, CDR1 is KGHSH and CDR2 is LQKENI. Trimming took 3 bases from V and 8 from J; bases not matched to a gene: 2.

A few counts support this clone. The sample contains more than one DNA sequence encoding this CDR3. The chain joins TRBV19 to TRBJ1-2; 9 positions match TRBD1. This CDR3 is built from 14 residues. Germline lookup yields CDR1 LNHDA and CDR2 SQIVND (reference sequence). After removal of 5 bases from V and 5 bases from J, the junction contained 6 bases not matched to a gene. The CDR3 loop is CASSSDRGGYGYTF. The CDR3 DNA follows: TGTGCCAGTAGTTCGGACAGGGGAGGATATGGCTACACCTTC.